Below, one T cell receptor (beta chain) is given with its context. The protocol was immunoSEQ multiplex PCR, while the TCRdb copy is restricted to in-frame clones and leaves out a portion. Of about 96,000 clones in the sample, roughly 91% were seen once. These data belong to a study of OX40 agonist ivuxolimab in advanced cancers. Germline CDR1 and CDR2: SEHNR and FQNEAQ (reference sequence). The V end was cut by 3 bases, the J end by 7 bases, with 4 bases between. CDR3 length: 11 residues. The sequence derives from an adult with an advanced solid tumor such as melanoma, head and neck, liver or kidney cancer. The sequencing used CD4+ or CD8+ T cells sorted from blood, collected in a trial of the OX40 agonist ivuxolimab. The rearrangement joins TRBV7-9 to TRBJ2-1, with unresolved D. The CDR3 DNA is TGTGCCAGCAGCTTTGTAAATGAGCAGTTCTTC. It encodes CASSFVNEQFF.